This entry concerns a single TCR beta chain. Its specificity is not known. These data are taken from a study of cytomegalovirus exposure and HLA in healthy donors. Study context: Among the roughly 400 donors who were genotyped, over 70% fell in the genetic ancestry cluster that is associated with self-reported Caucasian donors.

Germline V CDR1 and CDR2: MNHNS, SASEGT. Trimming cost V 5 bases and J 8 bases, with 15 bases left between them. The CDR3 covers 13 residues. 60 Vbeta and 13 Jbeta primers were used in PCR. The assay was immunoSEQ multiplex PCR, and TCRdb's table has in-frame clones only and misses some. The sample yields approximately 180,000 clones, roughly three quarters seen once. Points from the study as a whole: An Asian-associated ancestry cluster reportedly showed fewer N-insertions than the approximately 620-donor mean in a later analysis.

The J gene is TRBJ1-2, the V gene TRBV6-1, with D maybe TRBD1 (6 bases). The receptor was isolated from a woman aged 50 to 60 in good health and CMV-seropositive. Sequencing was done on a sample of PBMCs. CDR3 DNA: TGTGCCAGCAGTTCCAGGGGTTCTCAAGGCTACACCTTC. This translates into CASSSRGSQGYTF.